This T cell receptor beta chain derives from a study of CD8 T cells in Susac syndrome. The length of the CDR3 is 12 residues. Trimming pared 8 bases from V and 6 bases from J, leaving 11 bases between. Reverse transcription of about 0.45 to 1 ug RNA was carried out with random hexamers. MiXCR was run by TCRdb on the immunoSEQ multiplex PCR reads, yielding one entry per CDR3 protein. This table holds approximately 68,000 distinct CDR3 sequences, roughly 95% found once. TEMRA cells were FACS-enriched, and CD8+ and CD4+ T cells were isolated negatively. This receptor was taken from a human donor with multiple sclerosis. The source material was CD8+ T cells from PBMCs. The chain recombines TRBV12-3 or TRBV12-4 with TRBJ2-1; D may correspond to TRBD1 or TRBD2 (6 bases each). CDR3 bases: TGTGCCAGCCCGGGGGCTGGCAATGAGCAGTTCTTC. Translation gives CASPGAGNEQFF.